The 29 T cell receptor beta chains given below trace back to one sample, sequenced in a study of OX40 agonist ivuxolimab in advanced cancers. Clones were read by immunoSEQ multiplex PCR, and TCRdb kept only the in-frame ones, dropping some. The table lists 60,000 to 95,000 clones, about 88% of them singletons. The sequences come from CD4+ or CD8+ T cells sorted from blood, collected in a trial of the OX40 agonist ivuxolimab. These receptors were collected from an adult with an advanced solid tumor such as melanoma, head and neck, liver or kidney cancer.

The chain is built from TRBV9 and TRBJ1-2, with D perhaps TRBD1 (5 bases). V lost 0 bases and J 5 bases, leaving 11 bases between the germline ends. The CDR3 has 14 residues. Germline CDR1 and CDR2: SGDLS and YYNGEE. DNA for the CDR3: TGTGCCAGCAGCGTAGGACAGCTATCATATGGCTACACCTTC. This encodes CASSVGQLSYGYTF.

This clone showed up just a few times. The chain uses TRBV10-3 and TRBJ1-1; D is undetermined. V was cut by 5 bases and J by 1 base, with 23 bases left in between. This CDR3 region has 18 residues. Germline V CDR1 and CDR2: ENHRY, SYGVKD. CDR3 residues: CAISPSLLSDSPNTEAFF. CDR3 bases: TGTGCCATCAGTCCTTCCCTTCTCTCTGATTCACCGAACACTGAAGCTTTCTTT.

The chain uses TRBV6-6 and TRBJ2-3, with 9 bases identical to TRBD2. Germline V gene data show CDR1 as MNHNY and CDR2 as SVGAGI (reference sequence). The CDR3 runs 15 residues. The V and J ends lost 7 bases and 5 bases, in that order; junction bases with no gene match: 10. CDR3 in DNA: TGTGCCAGCACCTTAGCGGGAGCGGGGGGAGATACGCAGTATTTT. Protein: CASTLAGAGGDTQYF.

The count of this clone is one. DNA for the CDR3: TGTGCCAGCGGACAGGCGAACACTGAAGCTTTCTTT. Amino acids: CASGQANTEAFF. This chain connects TRBV19 to TRBJ1-1, with 7 bases fitting TRBD1. CDR1 and CDR2 from the germline V gene are LNHDA and SQIVND (reference sequence). The V segment lost 9 bases and the J segment 1 base; nucleotides outside the gene matches: 2. CDR3 length: 12 amino acids.

The J gene is TRBJ1-5, the V gene TRBV27, with D possibly being TRBD1 (6 bases). The V end lost 4 bases, the J end lost 2 bases, and 18 bases lay between the germline ends. CDR3 length: 17 residues. Per germline, CDR1 MNHEY and CDR2 SMNVEV (reference sequence). The CDR3 sequence is CASSSSRGGVGNQPQHF. The CDR3 DNA sequence: TGTGCCAGCAGTTCTTCCAGGGGCGGAGTGGGCAATCAGCCCCAGCATTTT.

This clone was observed a handful of times. The rearrangement links TRBV4-1 to TRBJ1-5; TRBD1 aligns across 8 bases. Germline CDR1 reads MGHRA; CDR2 reads YSYEKL. CDR3 length: 17 residues. V lost 0 bases, J lost 4 bases, and 8 bases stayed unmatched. The CDR3 loop is CASSQDTWTGSNQPQHF. CDR3 DNA: TGCGCCAGCAGCCAAGATACGTGGACAGGGTCGAATCAGCCCCAGCATTTT.

The rearrangement joins TRBV5-1 to TRBJ2-5; D is perhaps TRBD1 (6 bases). CDR1 and CDR2 from the germline V gene are SGHRS and YFSETQ. The CDR3 is made up of 15 amino acids. Trimming left V 0 bases short and J 7 bases short, with 16 bases between. The CDR3 sequence is CASSLVQGRIGTQYF. CDR3 nucleotide sequence: TGCGCCAGCAGCTTGGTTCAGGGGCGAATAGGGACCCAGTACTTC.

In nucleotides, the CDR3 is TGCGCCAGCAGGATTGGTAGCGGGATCACAGATACGCAGTATTTT. It translates to CASRIGSGITDTQYF. This chain connects TRBV5-1 to TRBJ2-3, with 8 nucleotides matching TRBD2. Trimming cost V 5 bases and J 2 bases; bases outside gene matches: 7. The CDR3 length is 15 residues. The germline gives CDR1 SGHRS, CDR2 YFSETQ.

CDR3 sequence reads: CASSLYEKYF. CDR3 DNA sequence: TGTGCCAGCAGTTTATATGAGAAGTACTTC. The V call is TRBV28, the J call TRBJ2-7; no definite D call. In germline, CDR1 is MDHEN, CDR2 SYDVKM. The CDR3 length is 10 residues. The ends were cut back, 1 base at V and 11 bases at J, with 6 bases in the middle.

The chain couples TRBV19 to TRBJ1-5; D unclear. The germline V gene encodes CDR1 LNHDA and CDR2 SQIVND (reference sequence). Trimming stripped 3 bases from V and 0 bases from J, with 15 bases between. The CDR3 has 17 amino acids. The CDR3 is CASSMLYSGVSNQPQHF. The CDR3 DNA follows: TGTGCCAGTAGTATGTTATATTCCGGAGTTAGCAATCAGCCCCAGCATTTT. Full variable domain (rest looked up from reference TRBV19 and TRBJ1-5): DGGITQSPKYLFRKEGQNVTLSCEQNLNHDAMYWYRQDPGQGLRLIYYSQIVNDFQKGDIAEGYSVSREKKESFPLTVTSAQKNPTAFYLCASSMLYSGVSNQPQHFGDGTRLSIL.

This clone was seen just once. This rearrangement joins TRBV19 to TRBJ2-3; TRBD2 matches at 15 bases. V gave up 6 bases and J gave up 6 bases; unmatched junction bases: 4. CDR1 and CDR2 (germline): LNHDA, SQIVND (reference sequence). CDR3 length: 15 residues. The CDR3 loop is CASSRGLAGGDTQYF. In nucleotides, the CDR3 is TGTGCCAGTAGCAGGGGACTAGCGGGAGGTGATACGCAGTATTTT.

The chain has TRBV7-9 and TRBJ2-1, with 7 bases lining up with TRBD1. The CDR3 is made up of 12 amino acids. V lost 3 bases and J lost 12; bases outside the gene matches: 5. In germline, CDR1 is SEHNR, CDR2 FQNEAQ (reference sequence). Written as DNA, the CDR3 is TGTGCCAGCAGCTTTGAGACAGGGTGGCAGTTCTTC. It specifies CASSFETGWQFF.

The V gene is TRBV19, the J gene TRBJ1-1; tentatively, D is TRBD1 (6 bases). Germline lookup yields CDR1 LNHDA and CDR2 SQIVND (reference sequence). V was trimmed by 6 bases and J by 5 bases, leaving 13 bases between them. The CDR3 loop spans 13 amino acids. CDR3 DNA: TGTGCCAGTAGGGCACAGGGTGTTACTGAAGCTTTCTTT. Translating gives CASRAQGVTEAFF.

Comments on this clone: Germline is not matched at one junction end, which may reflect a read error. The chain carries TRBV7-7 and TRBJ2-1; D remains unclear. Germline V gene sequence: CDR1 SSHAT, CDR2 FNYEAQ (reference sequence). The CDR3 runs to 14 residues. The CDR3 nucleotides read TGTGCTAGCAGCTTAGGGTCCGACCACAATGAGCAGTTCTTC. It yields the protein CASSLGSDHNEQFF.

Comments on this clone: A junction boundary mismatches the germline segment, possibly from a read error. The CDR3 here is CASSAIARDAEASF. CDR3 in DNA: TGTGCCAGCAGCGCCATCGCGCGGGACGCTGAAGCTTCCTTT. This rearrangement joins TRBV5-4 to TRBJ1-1, with a tentative D call TRBD1 (5 bases). Germline V gives CDR1 SGHNT, CDR2 YYREEE (reference sequence). The length of the CDR3 is 14 residues. The full variable domain, with the rest looked up from reference TRBV5-4 and TRBJ1-1, is ETGVTQSPTHLIKTRGQQVTLRCSSQSGHNTVSWYQQALGQGPQFIFQYYREEENGRGNFPPRFSGLQFPNYSSELNVNALELDDSALYLCASSAIARDAEASFGQGTRLTVV.

This chain links TRBV11-2 with TRBJ2-1; 10 nucleotides align to TRBD2. V shed 5 bases and J 6 bases; nucleotides not matched to a gene: 13. This CDR3 spans 17 amino acids. CDR1 and CDR2 (germline): SGHAT, FQNNGV. The chain's CDR3 is CASSPRTGTSVGNEQFF. The CDR3 DNA is TGTGCCAGCAGCCCCAGAACCGGGACTAGCGTGGGCAATGAGCAGTTCTTC.

This chain uses TRBV10-3 with TRBJ2-2; D might be TRBD1 (5 bases). Trimming shortened V by 0 bases and J by 3 bases, and 11 bases separated the two germline ends. The germline gives CDR1 ENHRY, CDR2 SYGVKD. The CDR3 runs to 16 residues. CDR3 amino acids: CAISESSQGYTGELFF. The CDR3 DNA reads as TGTGCCATCAGTGAGTCAAGTCAGGGATACACCGGGGAGCTGTTTTTT.

V and J are TRBV2 and TRBJ1-1, with 10 bases fitting TRBD1. V dropped 7 bases and J dropped 9; count of bases not matched to a gene: 11. The germline gives CDR1 SNHLY, CDR2 FYNNEI. The CDR3 runs 14 residues. The CDR3 region is CASTQEGQGNKAFF. The CDR3 coding sequence is TGTGCCAGCACCCAGGAGGGACAGGGGAATAAAGCTTTCTTT.

The chain carries TRBV28 and TRBJ2-5; 10 nucleotides align to TRBD2. The CDR3 is 15 residues long. The germline CDR1 and CDR2 sequences are MDHEN and SYDVKM. V lost 0 bases, J lost 2 bases, and 0 bases stayed unmatched. In DNA form, the CDR3 reads TGTGCCAGCAGTTTATGGACTAGCGGGCAAGAGACCCAGTACTTC. This encodes CASSLWTSGQETQYF.

The chain recombines TRBV6-1 with TRBJ1-1; 8 bases match TRBD1. Germline values: CDR1 MNHNS, CDR2 SASEGT. Trimming removed 3 bases from V and 0 bases from J; junction bases left unmatched: 3. The CDR3 is made up of 15 amino acids. For the CDR3, the DNA is TGTGCCAGCAGTGAGGGACAGGCCGTGAACACTGAAGCTTTCTTT. This gives the protein CASSEGQAVNTEAFF.

V gene TRBV2 combines with J gene TRBJ2-5; D remains ambiguous. V dropped 2 bases and J dropped 3 bases, with 10 bases sitting between them. CDR3 size: 14 residues. CDR1 is SNHLY, CDR2 FYNNEI, per germline. CDR3 DNA: TGTGCCAGCAGTGAAAGGGCGGATAAAGAGACCCAGTACTTC. It yields the protein CASSERADKETQYF.

CDR3 amino acids: CATSRFRFVDNEQFF. In DNA form, the CDR3 reads TGTGCCACCAGCAGATTCCGCTTTGTGGACAATGAGCAGTTCTTC. The chain uses TRBV15 and TRBJ2-1; D uncertain. This CDR3 comprises 15 residues. V was clipped by 2 bases and J by 5 bases, with 13 bases between them. The germline V gene has CDR1 LNHNV and CDR2 YYDKDF (reference sequence).

J is TRBJ1-5 and V is TRBV19, with D maybe TRBD1 (5 bases). Germline V CDR1 and CDR2: LNHDA, SQIVND (reference sequence). This CDR3 region has 16 residues. The V and J ends lost 5 bases and 2 bases respectively, with 16 bases between them. CDR3 in amino acids: CASSDDLGGGNQPQHF. DNA for the CDR3: TGTGCCAGTAGTGACGATCTGGGGGGTGGCAATCAGCCCCAGCATTTT.

The chain recombines TRBV28 with TRBJ1-1; 8 bases are shared with TRBD1. There are 14 residues in the CDR3. With V trimmed by 5 bases and J by 11 bases, 13 bases remained unmatched. Germline V gene lookup returns CDR1 MDHEN and CDR2 SYDVKM. The CDR3 region is CASSVTGVLGGAFF. The CDR3 bases are TGTGCCAGCAGTGTGACAGGGGTGTTAGGTGGGGCTTTCTTT.

The chain is built from TRBV29-1 and TRBJ1-2; the D is unclear. V was cut by 0 bases and J by 4 bases, with 12 bases left in between. The CDR3 loop spans 14 amino acids. Germline-derived CDR1 and CDR2 are SQVTM and ANQGSEA. CDR3 amino acids: CSVEDGSSRYGYTF. Written as DNA, the CDR3 is TGCAGCGTTGAAGACGGTTCGAGTCGCTATGGCTACACCTTC. The variable domain in full, completed from reference TRBV29-1 and TRBJ1-2, reads SAVISQKPSRDICQRGTSLTIQCQVDSQVTMMFWYRQQPGQSLTLIATANQGSEATYESGFVIDKFPISRPNLTFSTLTVSNMSPEDSSIYLCSVEDGSSRYGYTFGSGTRLTVV.

This clone appeared a few times. The V call is TRBV23-1, the J call TRBJ1-2; 8 bases match TRBD1. TRBV23-1 is recorded as an ORF, its role being uncertain. The V and J ends lost 0 bases and 1 base, in that order; junction bases with no gene match: 4. The CDR3 loop spans 16 amino acids. The CDR3 loop is CASSQSDRVYNYGYTF. In nucleotides, the CDR3 is TGCGCCAGCAGTCAATCGGACAGGGTGTATAACTATGGCTACACCTTC.

The rearrangement joins TRBV15 to TRBJ2-2; D possibly matches TRBD1 or TRBD2 (5 bases each). CDR1 is LNHNV, CDR2 YYDKDF, per germline (reference sequence). CDR3 length: 18 residues. Trimming left V 0 bases short and J 0 bases short, with 14 bases between. CDR3 sequence (DNA): TGTGCCACCAGCAGAGATCCACGGGACCCTTCGAACACCGGGGAGCTGTTTTTT. Translation: CATSRDPRDPSNTGELFF.

This chain joins TRBV25-1 and TRBJ2-1; 8 bases fit TRBD1. The V gene end was trimmed by 8 bases and the J gene end by 6 bases; junction bases not matched to a gene: 18. The CDR3 is made up of 17 amino acids. CDR1 is MGHDK and CDR2 is SYGVNS in the germline V gene. CDR3 bases: TGTGCCAGCGACGGGCCAACAGGGGGTAGCGCAGCCAATGAGCAGTTCTTC. This encodes CASDGPTGGSAANEQFF.

The chain has TRBV28 and TRBJ2-7; D might be TRBD1 (6 bases). Trimming cost V 7 bases and J 3 bases, with 22 bases left between them. The CDR3 consists of 16 residues. The germline CDR1 and CDR2 sequences are MDHEN and SYDVKM. The CDR3 spells CASNPYPIRTDYEQYF. CDR3 bases: TGTGCCAGCAACCCTTACCCAATTCGGACAGACTACGAGCAGTACTTC.